These 22 T cell receptor beta chains share one sample of origin, sequenced in a study of shared clonotypes between healthy human individuals. Using immunoSEQ multiplex PCR, the repertoire was profiled, and TCRdb retains in-frame clones only, with some absent. The data hold 450,000 to 600,000 clones, with around 80% observed a single time. The material sequenced was PBMCs. The receptors stem from a woman aged 40 to 50 in good health. Some clones in this sample may be carry-over from other donors' samples.

The genes are TRBV28 and TRBJ1-1; TRBD1 matches at 8 bases. The germline V gene encodes CDR1 MDHEN and CDR2 SYDVKM. This CDR3 comprises 15 residues. J lost 10 bases, V lost 3 bases, and 13 bases had no gene match. The CDR3 here is CASSLHTGQEGRAFF. CDR3 coding DNA: TGTGCCAGCAGTTTGCATACGGGACAGGAGGGGCGAGCTTTCTTT.

This clone was recorded only once. CDR3 region: CAIKDGLSYEQYF. DNA for the CDR3: TGTGCCATTAAGGACGGACTATCCTACGAGCAGTACTTC. The chain joins TRBV6-5 to TRBJ2-7; weak D call: TRBD2 (6 bases). The CDR3 spans 13 residues. CDR1 is MNHEY and CDR2 is SVGAGI in the germline V gene. Trimming stripped 10 bases from V and 1 base from J, with 14 bases between.

V and J are TRBV19 and TRBJ1-4; 8 bases agree with TRBD1. J gave up 8 bases and V 2 bases, and 10 bases lay outside the gene matches. From germline, CDR1 is LNHDA and CDR2 SQIVND (reference sequence). This CDR3 has 16 amino acids. The CDR3 DNA reads as TGTGCCAGTAGTATACGAGCAGGGGGCGTACGGGAAAAACTGTTTTTT. Amino acids: CASSIRAGGVREKLFF.

This rearrangement joins TRBV9 to TRBJ2-2; D is perhaps TRBD2 (6 bases). V shed 0 bases and J shed 7 bases, with 10 bases lying between them. Germline lookup yields CDR1 SGDLS and CDR2 YYNGEE. This CDR3 is 14 amino acids long. The CDR3 sequence: CASSVVGSGGELFF. Here the CDR3 DNA reads TGTGCCAGCAGCGTAGTCGGGAGCGGCGGGGAGCTGTTTTTT.

J is TRBJ2-7 and V is TRBV7-9; no reliable D call. Germline CDR1 SEHNR, CDR2 FQNEAQ (reference sequence). V lost 5 bases, J lost 2 bases, and 10 bases lay in between. This CDR3 has 13 amino acids. The CDR3 region has the DNA TGTGCCAGCAGCCCTCCATACACCTACGAGCAGTACTTC. Translated, it gives CASSPPYTYEQYF.

This chain joins TRBV11-2 and TRBJ1-2; D possibly corresponds to TRBD1 (5 bases). V was pared by 2 bases and J by 2 bases, with 9 bases between. The germline gives CDR1 SGHAT, CDR2 FQNNGV. The CDR3 has 14 amino acids. DNA for the CDR3: TGTGCCAGCAGCTTAAGGGCAGGGAACTATGGCTACACCTTC. The encoded protein is CASSLRAGNYGYTF.

The chain has TRBV5-4 and TRBJ2-2; 8 bases map to TRBD2. The V segment lost 2 bases and the J segment 0 bases; nucleotides outside the gene matches: 6. This CDR3 contains 17 residues. Germline CDR1 is SGHNT and CDR2 is YYREEE (reference sequence). This chain's CDR3 is CASSFGSGSANTGELFF. CDR3 nucleotide sequence: TGTGCCAGCAGCTTCGGGAGCGGGAGCGCGAACACCGGGGAGCTGTTTTTT.

This chain uses TRBV28 with TRBJ1-2; 9 bases are shared with TRBD1. In germline, CDR1 is MDHEN, CDR2 SYDVKM. With V trimmed by 2 bases and J by 4 bases, 8 bases remained unmatched. The CDR3 is 16 residues long. The CDR3 loop reads CASSLGTGFRIYGYTF. The CDR3 region has the DNA TGTGCCAGCAGTTTAGGGACAGGGTTCAGGATCTATGGCTACACCTTC.

J is TRBJ2-7 and V is TRBV27, with 8 bases matching TRBD1. Trimming took 2 bases from V and 1 from J; bases not matched to a gene: 4. The CDR3 is 15 residues long. Germline CDR1 reads MNHEY; CDR2 reads SMNVEV (reference sequence). Here the CDR3 reads CASSLLGQGSYEQYF. Written as DNA, the CDR3 is TGTGCCAGCAGTTTACTTGGACAGGGTTCCTACGAGCAGTACTTC.

As regards this clone: This may be a read error, as it is one base from a much larger clone. This rearrangement joins TRBV14 to TRBJ2-1; 11 bases align to TRBD2. The junction had 0 bases not matched to a gene; V was cut back by 2 bases and J by 3 bases. Germline lookup yields CDR1 SGHDN and CDR2 FVKESK. The CDR3 has 15 amino acids. The CDR3 protein is CASSQLAGGYNEQFF. Here the CDR3 DNA reads TGTGCCAGCAGCCAACTAGCGGGAGGCTACAATGAGCAGTTCTTC.

The rearrangement uses TRBV7-9 and TRBJ2-1; TRBD1 or TRBD2 may be the D gene (6 bases each). The germline V gene has CDR1 SEHNR and CDR2 FQNEAQ (reference sequence). The CDR3 consists of 14 residues. The V end was cut by 5 bases, the J end by 3 bases, with 11 bases between. CDR3 sequence reads: CASSRGGLYNEQFF. CDR3 DNA sequence: TGTGCCAGCAGCCGTGGGGGGCTCTACAATGAGCAGTTCTTC.

The chain has TRBV19 and TRBJ2-7; 8 bases align to TRBD1. Germline V gene data show CDR1 as LNHDA and CDR2 as SQIVND (reference sequence). The CDR3 runs 15 residues. V trimming: 1 base; J trimming: 2 bases; junction bases outside the gene matches: 4. For the CDR3, the DNA is TGTGCCAGTAGTATAGCCGGGACAGGAGCCTACGAGCAGTACTTC. Residues: CASSIAGTGAYEQYF.

This clone was seen a single time. The V gene is TRBV11-2, the J gene TRBJ2-2, with 7 bases that match TRBD2. The germline V gene encodes CDR1 SGHAT and CDR2 FQNNGV. Trimming at V came to 5 bases and at J to 6 bases, leaving 6 bases not matched to a gene. This CDR3 has 14 residues. The CDR3 loop is CASSPSRGAGELFF. CDR3 nucleotides: TGTGCCAGCAGCCCAAGCCGGGGGGCCGGGGAGCTGTTTTTT.

The V gene is TRBV9, the J gene TRBJ2-3, with TRBD2 identical over 9 bases. CDR3 size: 15 residues. Trimming removed 4 bases from V and 4 bases from J; junction bases left unmatched: 7. Per the germline V gene, CDR1 is SGDLS and CDR2 is YYNGEE. CDR3 region: CASSLSSGSSDTQYF. CDR3 in DNA: TGTGCCAGCAGCCTGAGTAGCGGGAGTTCAGATACGCAGTATTTT.

CDR3 sequence: CASRAGVSTDTQYF. The DNA of the CDR3 is TGTGCCAGCAGAGCGGGAGTGAGTACAGATACGCAGTATTTT. The V and J genes are TRBV2 and TRBJ2-3; 8 positions match TRBD2. The CDR3 sequence is 14 residues long. Per germline, CDR1 SNHLY and CDR2 FYNNEI. J was trimmed by 3 bases and V by 6 bases; bases with no gene match: 5.

The V and J genes are TRBV7-3 and TRBJ2-7, with D perhaps TRBD1 (7 bases). The length of the CDR3 is 14 residues. Germline V lookup: CDR1 SGHTA, CDR2 FQGTGA. The V end lost 2 bases, the J end lost 3 bases, and 11 bases lay between the germline ends. The CDR3 sequence is CASSLAGGGYEQYF. Here the CDR3 DNA reads TGTGCCAGCAGCTTAGCAGGGGGAGGCTACGAGCAGTACTTC.

The chain is built from TRBV15 and TRBJ1-2, with a weak D call TRBD1 (5 bases). Trimming pared 0 bases from V and 5 bases from J, leaving 10 bases between. Germline-derived CDR1 and CDR2 are LNHNV and YYDKDF (reference sequence). The CDR3 sequence is 14 residues long. CDR3 region: CATSREEGFYGYTF. The DNA of the CDR3 is TGTGCCACCAGCAGAGAAGAGGGGTTTTATGGCTACACCTTC.

V gene TRBV4-3 combines with J gene TRBJ2-2; TRBD1 aligns across 10 bases. The CDR3 extends over 20 amino acids. V lost 3 bases and J lost 4; bases outside the gene matches: 17. Looked up from germline, CDR1 is LGHNA and CDR2 is YSLEER. In DNA, the CDR3 is TGCGCCAGCAGCCAGTCTATAGTCGGACAGGGGACAGGGGTCACCGGGGAGCTGTTTTTT. Translating gives CASSQSIVGQGTGVTGELFF.

On this clone: The same CDR3 can be traced to other DNA sequences in this sample. The rearrangement joins TRBV5-6 to TRBJ1-2; TRBD1 might be the D (5 bases). Trimming cost V 4 bases and J 3 bases, with 10 bases left between them. The CDR3 loop spans 13 amino acids. Germline values: CDR1 SGHDT, CDR2 YYEEEE. The CDR3 is CASSPGRDYGYTF. CDR3 DNA sequence: TGTGCCAGCAGCCCCGGCAGGGACTATGGCTACACCTTC.

The rearrangement links TRBV5-6 to TRBJ2-7; no definite D call. Germline CDR1 is SGHDT and CDR2 is YYEEEE. The CDR3 is made up of 15 amino acids. Trimming cost V 5 bases and J 2 bases, with 17 bases left between them. The CDR3 DNA sequence: TGTGCCAGCAGTTTCCTCCGCTACTCACCCTACGAGCAGTACTTC. It yields the protein CASSFLRYSPYEQYF.

This clone was observed at least ten times. Other DNA sequences from this sample encode an identical CDR3 as well. The rearrangement links TRBV28 to TRBJ2-3; D might be TRBD2 (6 bases). Germline CDR1 is MDHEN and CDR2 is SYDVKM. Trimming left V 2 bases short and J 1 base short, with 16 bases between. The CDR3 has 17 residues. Here the CDR3 DNA reads TGTGCCAGCAGTTTACCGAATGGGGGGTGGGGCACAGATACGCAGTATTTT. It codes for CASSLPNGGWGTDTQYF.

This sequence joins TRBV7-3 and TRBJ2-1; no clear D. The CDR3 covers 13 residues. Germline V gene lookup returns CDR1 SGHTA and CDR2 FQGTGA. Trimming shortened V by 5 bases and J by 3 bases, and 8 bases separated the two germline ends. Here the CDR3 DNA reads TGTGCCAGCAGCCTGGACCACTACAATGAGCAGTTCTTC. Its protein product is CASSLDHYNEQFF.